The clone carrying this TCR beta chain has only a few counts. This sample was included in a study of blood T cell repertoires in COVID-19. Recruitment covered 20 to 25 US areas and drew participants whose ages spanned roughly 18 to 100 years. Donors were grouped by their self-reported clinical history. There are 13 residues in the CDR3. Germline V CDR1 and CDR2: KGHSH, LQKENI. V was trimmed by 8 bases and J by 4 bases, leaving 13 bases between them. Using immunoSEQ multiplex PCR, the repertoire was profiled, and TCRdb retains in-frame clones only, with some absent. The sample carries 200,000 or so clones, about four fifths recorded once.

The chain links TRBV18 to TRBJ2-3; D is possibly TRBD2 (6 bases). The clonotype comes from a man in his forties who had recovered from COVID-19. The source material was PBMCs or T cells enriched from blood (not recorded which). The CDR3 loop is CASRGSLADTQYF. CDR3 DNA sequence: TGTGCCAGCCGGGGGAGTTTGGCAGATACGCAGTATTTT.